This T cell receptor (beta chain) was sequenced for a study of Tregs in tolerant kidney transplant recipients. The length of the CDR3 is 13 residues. J lost 2 bases, V lost 7 bases, and 2 bases had no gene match. Germline CDR1 and CDR2: ENHRY and SYGVKD. CFSE-labeled recipient PBMCs were cultured approximately 6 days with irradiated graft donor PBMCs, then FACS-sorted. The data were produced by immunoSEQ multiplex PCR, yet TCRdb's version contains in-frame clones alone and is incomplete. This sample carries 15,000 or so clones, 53% of them seen once, and the ten largest clones take about 3%. About this clone: The antigen is not known.

Overall study results and limits: Tolerant patients' donor-specific Tregs expanded beyond overall Tregs, suggesting antigen-driven growth. Expanding Tregs on activated donor B cells appeared to best identify donor-specific TCRbeta clones. For some patients, primers changed over time, blocking nucleotide-level comparison.

V gene TRBV10-3 combines with J gene TRBJ2-5; 9 bases match TRBD2. The origin of this receptor is a human patient who received a combined kidney and bone marrow transplant. This specimen was CD4+ T cells from blood cultured with allogeneic cells, taken before the transplant. The CDR3 nucleotides read TGTGCCATCAATAGCGGGGGACAAGAGACCCAGTACTTC. Translation gives CAINSGGQETQYF.